This TCR beta chain comes out of a study of CDR3 diversity in severe acne. This clonotype was observed a single time. This may arise from a read error, as a much more abundant clone is one base away. TCRdb reanalysed the PCR reads using MiXCR and keeps one entry per CDR3 protein. Among under 95,000 distinct CDR3 sequences listed, 45% to 50% were seen once. Germline V gene lookup returns CDR1 ENHRY and CDR2 SYGVKD. Trimming cost V 2 bases and J 2 bases, with 9 bases left between them. The CDR3 runs 14 residues. The TCR was taken from a male donor in good health, serving as a control. Sequencing used blood. The chain has TRBV10-3 and TRBJ1-2; the D gene is possibly TRBD1 (6 bases). The CDR3 here is CAISERGGNYGYTF. The CDR3 nucleotides read TGTGCCATCAGTGAGAGGGGGGGGAACTATGGCTACACCTTC.